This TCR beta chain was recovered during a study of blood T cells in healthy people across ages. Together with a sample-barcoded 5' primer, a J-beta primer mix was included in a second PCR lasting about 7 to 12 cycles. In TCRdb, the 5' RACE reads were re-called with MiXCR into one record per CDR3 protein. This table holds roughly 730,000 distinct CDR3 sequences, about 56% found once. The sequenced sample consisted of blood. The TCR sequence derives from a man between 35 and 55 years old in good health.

CDR3 residues: CASSPRDDPSYNEQFF. In nucleotides, the CDR3 is TGTGCCAGCAGCCCGCGGGACGACCCTTCCTACAATGAGCAGTTCTTC. The chain uses TRBV7-3 and TRBJ2-1, with a weak D call TRBD2 (6 bases). Per germline, CDR1 SGHTA and CDR2 FQGTGA. CDR3 length: 16 residues. V lost 5 bases and J 1 base, leaving 15 bases between the germline ends.